This TCR beta chain originates from a study of T cell repertoires in cytomegalovirus infection. The overall study: Public TCR beta signatures marked donors with CMV infection and the matching HLA.

Per the germline V gene, CDR1 is SQVTM and CDR2 is ANQGSEA. This CDR3 contains 14 residues. V lost 6 bases and J lost 4, with 15 bases in between. Details on this clonotype: The target antigen is unknown.

Notes on the study in general: Clonotypes of TCR beta that were HLA-C-restricted and CMV-specific dominated the ex vivo response. There were carriers of CMV plus the relevant HLA, and cumulative public TCR beta family frequency identified them.

TCRdb reprocessed the reads with MiXCR, giving one entry per CDR3 protein. The profile shows 250,000 to 300,000 distinct CDR3 sequences, 20% to 30% of them singletons. The chain is built from TRBV29-1 and TRBJ2-2; D perhaps matches TRBD1 (5 bases). Specimen: PBMCs. This clonotype originated in a human donor in good health (CMV status not recorded). Some clones in this sample may be carry-over from other donors' samples. CDR3 residues: CSVVGPFGTGELFF. In DNA form, the CDR3 reads TGCAGCGTCGTGGGGCCTTTCGGCACCGGGGAGCTGTTTTTT.